The 19 T cell receptor beta chains in this list originate from one sample, sequenced in a study of OX40 agonist ivuxolimab in advanced cancers. Repertoires were generated with immunoSEQ multiplex PCR, while TCRdb's copy carries only in-frame clones and drops some. The sample contains about 85,000 clones, about nine tenths of which appear only once. The sample was CD4+ or CD8+ T cells sorted from blood, taken in a trial of the OX40 agonist ivuxolimab. These receptors came from an adult with an advanced solid tumor such as melanoma, head and neck, liver or kidney cancer.

The chain carries TRBV11-3 and TRBJ2-3; D is unresolved. Germline V gene data show CDR1 as SGHNT and CDR2 as YENEEA. Trimming cost V 3 bases and J 0 bases, with 10 bases left between them. There are 15 residues in the CDR3. In DNA form, the CDR3 reads TGTGCCAGCAGCTTGGGCAGTAAGAGCACAGATACGCAGTATTTT. Amino acids: CASSLGSKSTDTQYF. Based on the CDR3 plus reference TRBV11-3 and TRBJ2-3, the full variable domain is EAGVVQSPRYKIIEKKQPVAFWCNPISGHNTLYWYLQNLGQGPELLIRYENEEAVDDSQLPKDRFSAERLKGVDSTLKIQPAELGDSAVYLCASSLGSKSTDTQYFGPGTRLTVL.

V usage is TRBV5-8 and J usage is TRBJ1-4, with TRBD1 identical over 7 bases. CDR1 and CDR2 from the germline V gene are SGHTS and YDEGEE. J gave up 8 bases and V 1 base, and 8 bases lay outside the gene matches. CDR3 length equals 15 residues. The CDR3: CASSLPRGPREKLFF. DNA of the CDR3: TGTGCCAGCAGCTTGCCGAGGGGGCCGAGGGAAAAACTGTTTTTT.

The V gene is TRBV6-5, the J gene TRBJ2-1; D is possibly TRBD2 (5 bases). Germline-derived CDR1 and CDR2 are MNHEY and SVGAGI. The germline V and J ends were trimmed by 4 bases and 9 bases, with 16 bases remaining between them. The CDR3 consists of 14 residues. Here the CDR3 DNA reads TGTGCCAGCAGTTCAACACGGGGTCGGGGTGAGCAGTTCTTC. Translated: CASSSTRGRGEQFF.

The V gene is TRBV2, the J gene TRBJ2-5; 11 bases align to TRBD1. V shed 4 bases and J 9 bases; nucleotides not matched to a gene: 10. The CDR3 totals 15 residues. The germline V gene has CDR1 SNHLY and CDR2 FYNNEI. CDR3 nucleotide sequence: TGTGCCAGCAGTGGGGGGACAGGGGGGTTTCGGTCCCAGTACTTC. Translating it yields CASSGGTGGFRSQYF.

This chain connects TRBV7-2 to TRBJ2-1, with TRBD1 matching 7 bases. The CDR3 is 14 residues long. Trimming at V came to 1 base and at J to 9 bases, leaving 6 bases not matched to a gene. Germline-derived CDR1 and CDR2 are SGHTA and FQGNSA. The CDR3, as DNA: TGTGCCAGCAGCTTAGGGATACAGGGGTCTGAGCAGTTCTTC. Residues: CASSLGIQGSEQFF.

This clone was counted once. V is TRBV27 and J is TRBJ2-2; TRBD1 is a possible D gene (6 bases). With 4 bases removed from V and 7 bases from J, the gap between germline ends came to 10 bases. Germline V gene data show CDR1 as MNHEY and CDR2 as SMNVEV (reference sequence). The CDR3 has 13 residues. CDR3 loop: CASSSTGNGELFF. The CDR3 DNA is TGTGCCAGCAGTTCCACAGGGAACGGGGAGCTGTTTTTT.

V gene TRBV5-1 combines with J gene TRBJ1-6; 7 bases match TRBD1. This CDR3 is built from 16 residues. Germline CDR1 reads SGHRS; CDR2 reads YFSETQ. Trimming cost V 0 bases and J 3 bases; bases outside gene matches: 3. The chain's CDR3 is CASSLGGGGYNSPLHF. The CDR3 DNA is TGCGCCAGCAGCTTGGGAGGGGGCGGCTATAATTCACCCCTCCACTTT.

This rearrangement joins TRBV19 to TRBJ1-5; D unclear. Germline values: CDR1 LNHDA, CDR2 SQIVND (reference sequence). The CDR3 spans 13 residues. Trimming cost V 3 bases and J 4 bases, with 7 bases left between them. The CDR3 sequence is CASSISENQPQHF. The CDR3 DNA reads TGTGCCAGTAGTATTTCAGAGAATCAGCCCCAGCATTTT.

The chain joins TRBV6-5 to TRBJ2-7, with D unclear. Trimming took 0 bases from V and 0 from J, leaving 9 bases between them. This CDR3 region has 15 residues. CDR1 is MNHEY and CDR2 is SVGAGI in the germline V gene. CDR3 nucleotide sequence: TGTGCCAGCAGTTACTCGACGGTTAGCTCCTACGAGCAGTACTTC. Its protein is CASSYSTVSSYEQYF.

This sequence joins TRBV7-3 and TRBJ2-5, with D possibly matching TRBD2 (5 bases). Germline V lookup: CDR1 SGHTA, CDR2 FQGTGA. CDR3 size: 17 residues. With 0 bases removed from V and 4 bases from J, the gap between germline ends came to 18 bases. CDR3 in DNA: TGTGCCAGCAGCTTAACCGCCTGTAATAGCGCGGGAGAGACCCAGTACTTC. Amino acids: CASSLTACNSAGETQYF.

The chain recombines TRBV4-1 with TRBJ2-6; no clear D. Trimming left V 0 bases short and J 1 base short, with 4 bases between. Germline lookup yields CDR1 MGHRA and CDR2 YSYEKL. The CDR3 is 15 residues long. The CDR3: CASSQDQSGANVLTF. CDR3 nucleotides: TGCGCCAGCAGCCAAGATCAATCTGGGGCCAACGTCCTGACTTTC.

V gene TRBV19 combines with J gene TRBJ1-5; tentatively, D is TRBD1 (5 bases). The CDR3 covers 14 residues. Trimming stripped 1 base from V and 6 bases from J, with 10 bases between. Looked up from germline, CDR1 is LNHDA and CDR2 is SQIVND (reference sequence). CDR3 nucleotide sequence: TGTGCCAGTAGTATAGCATCAAGGGGTCAGCCCCAGCATTTT. Its translation is CASSIASRGQPQHF.

The chain joins TRBV5-8 to TRBJ2-3, with TRBD2 matching over 8 bases. Germline V gene lookup returns CDR1 SGHTS and CDR2 YDEGEE. V was clipped by 0 bases and J by 1 base; unmatched bases: 4. The CDR3 loop spans 16 amino acids. For the CDR3, the DNA is TGTGCCAGCAGCTTGGATCTAGCGGGTCGCACAGATACGCAGTATTTT. Its translation is CASSLDLAGRTDTQYF.

This chain connects TRBV27 to TRBJ1-4, with TRBD1 as a possible D gene (6 bases). The length of the CDR3 is 19 residues. V was shortened by 4 bases and J by 0 bases, with 21 bases between the two germline ends. From germline, CDR1 is MNHEY and CDR2 SMNVEV (reference sequence). CDR3 sequence: CASSSRGGYGLPTNEKLFF. CDR3 in DNA: TGTGCCAGCAGTTCTCGAGGGGGATATGGGCTTCCAACTAATGAAAAACTGTTTTTT.

There are a few counts of this clone. The chain has TRBV28 and TRBJ2-7; TRBD1 matches 8 bases. V lost 3 bases, J lost 3 bases, and 19 bases stayed unmatched. In germline, CDR1 is MDHEN, CDR2 SYDVKM. The CDR3 has 19 residues. The CDR3 DNA reads TGTGCCAGCAGTTTTTCCGTACCTTACATATTCGACAGGGGCTACGAGCAGTACTTC. Translating gives CASSFSVPYIFDRGYEQYF.

The chain joins TRBV7-2 to TRBJ1-1; D unclear. Trimming left V 5 bases short and J 0 bases short, with 10 bases between. Germline values: CDR1 SGHTA, CDR2 FQGNSA. The CDR3 is made up of 14 amino acids. The CDR3 nucleotides read TGTGCCAGCAGCCCTGGATCGGTGAACACTGAAGCTTTCTTT. It yields the protein CASSPGSVNTEAFF.

The rearrangement uses TRBV5-1 and TRBJ2-4; D possibly corresponds to TRBD1 (6 bases). Trimming removed 3 bases at V and 2 bases at J, with 9 bases between. There are 14 residues in the CDR3. Germline CDR1 and CDR2: SGHRS and YFSETQ. CDR3 DNA: TGCGCCAGCAGCTCGGGACATACCAAAAACATTCAGTACTTC. Translation gives CASSSGHTKNIQYF.

The chain combines TRBV14 with TRBJ2-5; 12 bases fit TRBD2. CDR3 length: 17 residues. Germline trimming cut 4 bases from V and 5 bases from J; bases unmatched to any gene: 11. Germline-derived CDR1 and CDR2 are SGHDN and FVKESK. The CDR3 loop reads CASSLSAPLAGGETQYF. Here the CDR3 DNA reads TGTGCCAGCAGCCTCTCAGCCCCTCTAGCGGGGGGGGAGACCCAGTACTTC.

The V and J genes are TRBV28 and TRBJ1-3, with D perhaps matching TRBD1 (5 bases). The germline gives CDR1 MDHEN, CDR2 SYDVKM. The CDR3 contains 16 residues. Trimming stripped 3 bases from V and 1 base from J, with 13 bases between. This CDR3 reads CASSFFSRQSGNTIYF. The CDR3 DNA is TGTGCCAGCAGTTTTTTTTCCCGACAGTCTGGAAACACCATATATTTT.